This entry concerns a single TCR beta chain. Profiling relied on immunoSEQ multiplex PCR, and the TCRdb table lists in-frame clones only, not all of them. The sample contains approximately 160,000 clones, approximately 81% of which appear only once. This record comes from a study of PD-1 blockade in classical Hodgkin lymphoma. All patients relapsed after autologous stem cell transplantation, and brentuximab vedotin exposure varied. The CDR3 runs to 18 residues. Deletions cut 6 bases from V and 4 bases from J, with 24 bases between. The germline CDR1 and CDR2 sequences are SNHLY and FYNNEI. The rearrangement joins TRBV2 to TRBJ1-4, with D possibly TRBD1 on 5 matching bases. The specimen was peripheral blood mononuclear cells (PBMCs), collected before the second cycle of nivolumab. The clonotype comes from a human donor with classical Hodgkin lymphoma. CDR3 sequence (DNA): TGTGCCAGCAGGGGGAGGGGACCCGGCGCCCGAGATAATGAAAAACTGTTTTTT. Its protein product is CASRGRGPGARDNEKLFF. The full variable domain, completed using reference TRBV2 and TRBJ1-4, is EPEVTQTPSHQVTQMGQEVILRCVPISNHLYFYWYRQILGQKVEFLVSFYNNEISEKSEIFDDQFSVERPDGSNFTLKIRSTKLEDSAMYFCASRGRGPGARDNEKLFFGSGTQLSVL.